These 31 T cell receptor beta chains came from one sample sequenced in a study of untreated major depressive disorder. Repertoires were generated with immunoSEQ multiplex PCR, while TCRdb's copy carries only in-frame clones and drops some. The profile shows about 21,000 clones, about nine tenths of them singletons. Sequenced material: CD4+ T cells from PBMCs. The receptors originated from a woman between 35 and 50 years old in good health.

The V gene is TRBV25-1, the J gene TRBJ2-2, with 8 bases matching TRBD1. The germline gives CDR1 MGHDK, CDR2 SYGVNS. The CDR3 spans 18 residues. The V and J ends lost 6 bases and 2 bases, in that order; junction bases with no gene match: 14. This CDR3 reads CASSGAGQGSENTGELFF. The CDR3 nucleotides are TGTGCCAGCAGCGGGGCAGGACAGGGAAGTGAAAACACCGGGGAGCTGTTTTTT.

The chain has TRBV5-1 and TRBJ2-7; no clear D gene. V gave up 1 base and J gave up 2 bases, with 7 bases separating them. The CDR3 loop spans 13 amino acids. Per germline, CDR1 SGHRS and CDR2 YFSETQ. Here the CDR3 DNA reads TGCGCCAGCAGCTTGTCGCCCGCCTACGAGCAGTACTTC. The encoded protein is CASSLSPAYEQYF.

The chain employs TRBV30 and TRBJ1-4; no clear D. V was pared by 7 bases and J by 8 bases, with 17 bases between. This CDR3 has 13 residues. Germline V lookup: CDR1 GTSNPN, CDR2 SVGIG (reference sequence). The CDR3 sequence is CASKGYPYEKLFF. The CDR3, as DNA: TGTGCCTCGAAGGGATATCCCTACGAAAAACTGTTTTTT.

This clone has just a few counts. This chain connects TRBV5-8 to TRBJ1-6; a weak D match, TRBD1 (6 bases). The germline CDR1 and CDR2 sequences are SGHTS and YDEGEE. This CDR3 is built from 15 residues. V gave up 5 bases and J gave up 9 bases, with 18 bases separating them. CDR3 amino acids: CASRVQDRVFSPLHF. The CDR3 DNA sequence: TGTGCCAGCAGGGTCCAGGACAGAGTGTTTTCACCCCTCCACTTT.

The genes are TRBV6-5 and TRBJ1-3; D ambiguous. The V gene lost 4 bases and the J gene lost 12 bases, with 10 bases spanning the gap. The length of the CDR3 is 11 residues. The germline CDR1 and CDR2 sequences are MNHEY and SVGAGI. The CDR3 DNA follows: TGTGCCAGCAGTTCGGGAATCAACATATATTTT. Protein sequence: CASSSGINIYF.

This chain uses TRBV10-3 with TRBJ2-5, with 11 bases lining up with TRBD2. Germline V CDR1 and CDR2: ENHRY, SYGVKD. V gave up 0 bases and J gave up 2 bases; unmatched junction bases: 2. The CDR3 is 16 amino acids. CDR3 sequence (DNA): TGTGCCATCAGTGAGTCTGGACTAGCGGGTCAAGAGACCCAGTACTTC. Residues: CAISESGLAGQETQYF.

The J gene is TRBJ2-1, the V gene TRBV5-1, with D hard to call. V lost 7 bases and J 1 base, leaving 6 bases between the germline ends. Germline V lookup: CDR1 SGHRS, CDR2 YFSETQ. This CDR3 comprises 12 residues. CDR3 protein: CASALSYNEQFF. DNA for the CDR3: TGCGCCAGCGCCTTATCCTACAATGAGCAGTTCTTC. Looking up the rest from reference TRBV5-1 and TRBJ2-1 gives the full variable domain: KAGVTQTPRYLIKTRGQQVTLSCSPISGHRSVSWYQQTPGQGLQFLFEYFSETQRNKGNFPGRFSGRQFSNSRSEMNVSTLELGDSALYLCASALSYNEQFFGPGTRLTVL.

The chain employs TRBV5-1 and TRBJ1-3; the match to TRBD1 covers 7 bases. Trimming removed 4 bases from V and 2 bases from J; junction bases left unmatched: 9. The CDR3 is 16 residues long. Germline CDR1 is SGHRS and CDR2 is YFSETQ. The CDR3 DNA reads as TGCGCCAGCAGCCTTGGGGGACAGAAACCTGGAAACACCATATATTTT. Its translation: CASSLGGQKPGNTIYF.

CDR3 nucleotides: TGTGCCAGTAGTATACCAGGGAATCAGCCCCAGCATTTT. Protein: CASSIPGNQPQHF. The J gene is TRBJ1-5, the V gene TRBV19; tentatively, D is TRBD1 (5 bases). Germline V gene sequence: CDR1 LNHDA, CDR2 SQIVND (reference sequence). There are 13 residues in the CDR3. Trimming removed 2 bases at V and 4 bases at J, with 6 bases between.

The count of this clone is one. This chain connects TRBV6-5 to TRBJ1-3; maybe TRBD1 (5 bases). Trimming took 2 bases from V and 3 from J, leaving 11 bases between them. The CDR3 has 15 amino acids. The V gene's germline CDR1 is MNHEY and CDR2 SVGAGI. The CDR3 spells CASSYLPGLGNTIYF. The CDR3 DNA reads TGTGCCAGCAGTTACCTCCCGGGGCTTGGAAACACCATATATTTT.

The gene calls are TRBV28 and TRBJ2-3; no clear D. V was pared by 3 bases and J by 0 bases, with 1 base between. CDR1 and CDR2 (germline): MDHEN, SYDVKM. The CDR3 runs to 12 residues. The CDR3 region is CASSFSTDTQYF. Written as DNA, the CDR3 is TGTGCCAGCAGTTTCAGCACAGATACGCAGTATTTT.

DNA for the CDR3: TGTGCCAGCAGGACAGGGAGTAGAAACACCATATATTTT. Its translation is CASRTGSRNTIYF. The chain is built from TRBV6-5 and TRBJ1-3; 7 nucleotides line up with TRBD1. Looked up from germline, CDR1 is MNHEY and CDR2 is SVGAGI. V gave up 6 bases and J gave up 5 bases; unmatched junction bases: 4. There are 13 residues in the CDR3.

V usage is TRBV18 and J usage is TRBJ1-1; 11 positions agree with TRBD1. Germline V gene sequence: CDR1 KGHSH, CDR2 LQKENI. The CDR3 extends over 20 amino acids. The J segment lost 4 bases and the V segment lost 3 bases, leaving 19 bases of the junction unmatched. This chain's CDR3 is CASSPYSTAGTGGKGTEAFF. In nucleotides, the CDR3 is TGTGCCAGCTCACCGTATTCTACTGCCGGGACAGGGGGTAAGGGCACTGAAGCTTTCTTT.

The J gene is TRBJ2-5, the V gene TRBV6-1; TRBD2 matches 7 bases. This CDR3 contains 12 residues. Per germline, CDR1 MNHNS and CDR2 SASEGT. V was pared by 7 bases and J by 4 bases, with 3 bases of the junction left unmatched. The CDR3 region has the DNA TGTGCCAGCACCTGGGGGGGAGAGACCCAGTACTTC. This translates into CASTWGGETQYF.

The CDR3 DNA follows: TGCGCCAGCAGCTCGTCCTATTACCAGGGGTTCTATGGCTACACCTTC. Translated, it gives CASSSSYYQGFYGYTF. This chain links TRBV5-1 with TRBJ1-2, with D possibly TRBD1 on 6 matching bases. The CDR3 is 16 residues long. Germline CDR1 and CDR2: SGHRS and YFSETQ. The V end lost 3 bases, the J end lost 4 bases, and 19 bases lay between the germline ends.

The CDR3, as DNA: TGTGCCAGCAGCCGCGGGGGGGACACTGAAGCTTTCTTT. Its translation is CASSRGGDTEAFF. The V and J genes are TRBV4-2 and TRBJ1-1, with a weak D call TRBD1 (5 bases). Germline V gene sequence: CDR1 LGHNA, CDR2 YNFKEQ. The CDR3 is made up of 13 amino acids. V lost 4 bases to trimming and J lost 3 bases, with 9 bases between them.

V usage is TRBV10-2 and J usage is TRBJ2-7; the match to TRBD1 covers 8 bases. This CDR3 contains 12 residues. The junction had 0 bases not matched to a gene; V was cut back by 6 bases and J by 2 bases. In germline, CDR1 is WSHSY, CDR2 SAAADI. CDR3 residues: CASRQGAYEQYF. CDR3 DNA sequence: TGCGCCAGCAGACAGGGGGCCTACGAGCAGTACTTC.

V gene TRBV4-2 combines with J gene TRBJ1-4; D gene ambiguous. The germline V and J ends were trimmed by 0 bases and 4 bases, with 18 bases remaining between them. Germline values: CDR1 LGHNA, CDR2 YNFKEQ. This CDR3 is 18 amino acids long. CDR3 protein: CASSQEFAAGAGNEKLFF. The CDR3 DNA reads TGTGCCAGCAGCCAAGAATTCGCAGCCGGCGCCGGTAATGAAAAACTGTTTTTT.

This rearrangement joins TRBV5-1 to TRBJ2-1, with TRBD2 matching over 16 bases. The germline CDR1 and CDR2 sequences are SGHRS and YFSETQ. V lost 1 base, J lost 2 bases, and 6 bases stayed unmatched. The CDR3 covers 19 residues. The CDR3: CASSLPPGLAGGPYNEQFF. The CDR3 nucleotides read TGCGCCAGCAGCTTGCCTCCGGGACTAGCGGGAGGGCCCTACAATGAGCAGTTCTTC.

The DNA for the CDR3 is TGTGCCAGCAGTGACCTCGCGGGCTATGGCTACACCTTC. Translating gives CASSDLAGYGYTF. The gene calls are TRBV6-1 and TRBJ1-2; no reliable D call. This CDR3 is 13 amino acids long. V was clipped by 3 bases and J by 4 bases, with 9 bases between them. Germline V lookup: CDR1 MNHNS, CDR2 SASEGT.

The chain links TRBV5-6 to TRBJ1-2, with 7 positions matching TRBD1. Germline V lookup: CDR1 SGHDT, CDR2 YYEEEE. J gave up 3 bases and V 2 bases, and 1 base lay outside the gene matches. CDR3 length equals 13 residues. CDR3 sequence: CASSLDRDYGYTF. Here the CDR3 DNA reads TGTGCCAGCAGCTTAGACAGGGACTATGGCTACACCTTC.

The chain employs TRBV13 and TRBJ1-2; possible D gene TRBD1, 6 bases. Germline values: CDR1 PRHDT, CDR2 FYEKMQ (reference sequence). Trimming shortened V by 6 bases and J by 4 bases, and 15 bases separated the two germline ends. The CDR3 length is 14 residues. CDR3 in amino acids: CASRNRVGSYGYTF. CDR3 nucleotides: TGTGCCAGCAGAAACAGGGTAGGGTCCTATGGCTACACCTTC.

This chain connects TRBV5-6 to TRBJ2-5; D is uncertain. Trimming removed 2 bases at V and 1 base at J, with 15 bases between. The CDR3 runs to 16 residues. The germline V gene has CDR1 SGHDT and CDR2 YYEEEE. The CDR3 DNA reads TGTGCCAGCAGCTTCATGATAGGTAGCCCCCAAGAGACCCAGTACTTC. This sequence encodes CASSFMIGSPQETQYF.

V and J are TRBV6-6 and TRBJ1-5; 7 bases are shared with TRBD1. The V gene's germline CDR1 is MNHNY and CDR2 SVGAGI (reference sequence). This CDR3 contains 13 residues. With V trimmed by 7 bases and J by 3 bases, 3 bases remained unmatched. The CDR3 reads CASTTGVNQPQHF. DNA of the CDR3: TGTGCCAGCACCACAGGGGTCAATCAGCCCCAGCATTTT.

V usage is TRBV27 and J usage is TRBJ2-7, with D possibly TRBD1 on 6 matching bases. V lost 8 bases, J lost 3 bases, and 14 bases lay in between. Germline V gives CDR1 MNHEY, CDR2 SMNVEV (reference sequence). This CDR3 contains 13 residues. This CDR3 is CASPKLTGYEQYV. CDR3 coding DNA: TGTGCCAGCCCGAAACTGACAGGCTACGAGCAGTACGTC.

The chain combines TRBV5-6 with TRBJ1-6, with TRBD1 matching over 7 bases. Germline V gives CDR1 SGHDT, CDR2 YYEEEE. This CDR3 has 17 amino acids. After removal of 3 bases from V and 0 bases from J, the junction contained 6 bases not matched to a gene. CDR3 DNA sequence: TGTGCCAGCAGCTGGGGGGGACAGAGCTCCTATAATTCACCCCTCCACTTT. Translation gives CASSWGGQSSYNSPLHF.

The rearrangement joins TRBV29-1 to TRBJ1-1, with 9 nucleotides matching TRBD1. The CDR3 sequence is 15 residues long. Trimming removed 5 bases from V and 1 base from J; junction bases left unmatched: 8. The germline V gene encodes CDR1 SQVTM and CDR2 ANQGSEA. The CDR3 nucleotides are TGCAGCGTTTTGTCCGGGACAGGGTGGAACACTGAAGCTTTCTTT. Translation gives CSVLSGTGWNTEAFF.

V and J are TRBV5-6 and TRBJ2-7; TRBD1 agrees at 8 bases. The ends lost 4 bases at V and 9 bases at J; junction bases unmatched: 15. This CDR3 is 15 amino acids long. Germline V lookup: CDR1 SGHDT, CDR2 YYEEEE. The CDR3 bases are TGTGCCAGCAGCATCCGGGACAGGCCTCGAAATGGGCAGTACTTC. This gives the protein CASSIRDRPRNGQYF. The full variable domain, completed using reference TRBV5-6 and TRBJ2-7, is DAGVTQSPTHLIKTRGQQVTLRCSPKSGHDTVSWYQQALGQGPQFIFQYYEEEERQRGNFPDRFSGHQFPNYSSELNVNALLLGDSALYLCASSIRDRPRNGQYFGPGTRLTVT.

This clone has a single count. This chain connects TRBV25-1 to TRBJ2-1, with D perhaps being TRBD1 or TRBD2 (5 bases each). Looked up from germline, CDR1 is MGHDK and CDR2 is SYGVNS. V was cut by 8 bases and J by 3 bases, with 20 bases left in between. CDR3 length equals 16 residues. CDR3 sequence reads: CASAPGTADNYNEQFF. The CDR3, as DNA: TGTGCCAGCGCACCCGGTACAGCGGACAACTACAATGAGCAGTTCTTC.

V gene TRBV23-1 combines with J gene TRBJ2-2, with unresolved D. TRBV23-1 is noted as an ORF with a role that remains uncertain. The germline V and J ends were trimmed by 2 bases and 7 bases, with 11 bases remaining between them. The length of the CDR3 is 14 residues. The CDR3 reads CASSQPLRRGELFF. DNA of the CDR3: TGCGCCAGCAGTCAACCACTGCGTCGCGGGGAGCTGTTTTTT.

J is TRBJ1-2 and V is TRBV5-4; D might be TRBD1 (5 bases). There are 14 residues in the CDR3. The V end lost 3 bases, the J end lost 4 bases, and 13 bases lay between the germline ends. Germline loops: CDR1 SGHNT, CDR2 YYREEE (reference sequence). The CDR3 nucleotides read TGTGCCAGCAGCTATGGGGCAGAGCTCTATGGCTACACCTTC. As protein: CASSYGAELYGYTF.